The T cell receptor (beta chain) under discussion was sequenced for a study of cytomegalovirus exposure and HLA in healthy donors. With regard to this clone: Its antigen is not known.

The study's findings and limits: What was likely a sequencing artifact was a cluster of highly shared sequence variants. Clonal expansion was found to be greater in HLA-associated TCR beta chains than in equally common others in a later analysis. Using a false discovery rate of 0.05, a later analysis showed that approximately 16,000 TCR beta sequences were associated with HLA alleles.

PCR amplification relied on 60 Vbeta primers (plus 13 Jbeta primers). Assay: immunoSEQ multiplex PCR; the TCRdb copy retains only in-frame clones and omits some. The data contain tens of thousands of clones, roughly 70% of them singletons. Specimen: PBMCs. This receptor was identified in a woman in her twenties or thirties in good health and CMV-seronegative.

Here the CDR3 reads CASSLVRGENYEQYF. The CDR3 DNA reads as TGTGCCAGCAGCTTAGTACGGGGGGAAAACTACGAGCAGTACTTC. This chain joins TRBV7-9 and TRBJ2-7, with 7 bases identical to TRBD2. Unmatched junction bases numbered 6, after V lost 1 base and J lost 3 bases. This CDR3 has 15 residues. Germline lookup yields CDR1 SEHNR and CDR2 FQNEAQ (reference sequence).